Sequencing of this T cell receptor beta chain was carried out in a study of immunodeficiency (dated by TCRdb to between 2017 and 2020). The study in broad terms: Repertoire analysis was done to look for VDJ recombination defects and oligoclonality. General study outcomes and caveats: Based on top-100 and total clonotype frequencies, severe oligoclonality showed up in patient CD8+ T cells, whereas patient CD4+ T cells did not show severe oligoclonality. Patient CD8+ T cells showed restricted TRB V-J pairing and lower productive entropy than control CD8+ T cells. In entropy comparisons, n=3 (open circles) was shown for patients versus healthy controls, and a thymic development effect was only suggested as possible.

CD3+CD8+ T cells were sorted from fresh PBMCs before TCR sequencing. As for this clone: What antigen it recognizes has not been identified. No per-base quality is available; no much larger clone lies one base away.

After extraction using the QIAamp DNA Blood Mini Kit, genomic DNA was sent off for immunoSEQ repertoire analysis. A standard quantity of genomic DNA template was used for amplification of CDR3 regions by multiplex PCR. PCR products were sequenced on an Illumina platform. The source study handled its data this way. Alignment of sequences was done against a reference, and the V, D and J gene definitions came from IMGT. Closely related sequences were merged by a nearest-neighbor clustering algorithm so that PCR and sequencing errors were removed. V, D and J usage in productive unique and total sequences was analyzed using ImmunoSEQ Analyzer tools and R version 3.6.1. TCRdb provides this immuneACCESS table in a form limited to in-frame rearrangements. Some clones are lacking; in checked studies, under half of them reflect an unresolved V gene, and why the rest are absent is not known. That table gives V, J and clone size, and the DNA gave D and trimming. In all, the sample holds 1,200 to 1,500 clones, and about 94% of those were seen once. The ten largest account for 2.5% to 3.5% of the sample.

From the cysteine through the phenylalanine, the CDR3 covers 14 amino acids. The kept DNA is CDR3 alone, 42 bases in frame from the first base. V and J are trimmed by 3 bases and 3 bases, and the gene matches miss 2 bases of the junction. The germline V gene yields KGHDR for CDR1 and SFDVKD for CDR2. The chain is encoded by TRBV24-1 joined to TRBJ1-1; TRBD1 lines up with 8 middle nucleotides. The sequenced sample was CD8+ T cells from blood. The receptor comes from a human donor in good health. The bases are TGTGCCACCAGTGATACAGGGGGGCACACTGAAGCTTTCTTT. This codes for CATSDTGGHTEAFF.